This TCR beta chain was documented in a study of shared clonotypes between healthy human individuals. CD45RO-negative CD8 cells positively selected for CCR7 made up the naive population, which excluded terminally differentiated effector memory CD45RA+ cells. The authors split each subset's genomic DNA evenly across several immunoSEQ plates. Replicate sorted-subset PCRs were loaded with around 0.2 ug DNA, 25,000 to 30,000 T cell genomes. Produced via immunoSEQ multiplex PCR; TCRdb's table is partial and in-frame only. The sample records under 850,000 clones, 80% to 95% being singletons. Germline CDR1 and CDR2: MDHEN and SYDVKM. CDR3 length equals 17 residues. V shed 2 bases and J shed 8 bases, with 22 bases lying between them.

The chain carries TRBV28 and TRBJ1-5; D perhaps matches TRBD1 (5 bases). The sequence was collected from a man younger than 45 in good health. Specimen: naive CD8+ T cells sorted from blood. CDR3 in amino acids: CASSLIVWTPKGKPQHF. CDR3 bases: TGTGCCAGCAGTTTAATAGTGTGGACGCCCAAGGGGAAGCCCCAGCATTTT. The entire variable domain, with the rest obtained from reference TRBV28 and TRBJ1-5, is as follows: DVKVTQSSRYLVKRTGEKVFLECVQDMDHENMFWYRQDPGLGLRLIYFSYDVKMKEKGDIPEGYSVSREKKERFSLILESASTNQTSMYLCASSLIVWTPKGKPQHFGDGTRLSIL.